These 29 T cell receptor beta chains came from one sample sequenced in a study of T cell clonality in common variable immunodeficiency (dated by TCRdb to the mid-2010s). Their antigen targets remain unknown. Library prep was done by the immunoSEQ multiplex PCR assay. TCRdb limited this immuneACCESS table to in-frame rearrangements with V and J called. A share of clones is missing; checked studies link under half to unresolved V genes, and the rest is unexplained. In this sample, about 26,000 clones appear, none counted once only. Of the sample, 24% is held by the ten largest clones. Study-level results and caveats: CVID TCRbeta sequences were reported to have fewer deletions and N-nucleotide insertions and to lack highly modified clones with 13 or more V deletions.

Sequenced sample: peripheral blood mononuclear cells. The source is a human donor with common variable immunodeficiency.

This clone was counted at least ten times. The CDR3 end is not reached by the read, which stops 3 residues before it; the germline J gene fills it in. The chain employs TRBV4-1 and TRBJ1-2, with 7 bases fitting TRBD1. The V gene's germline CDR1 is MGHRA and CDR2 YSYEKL. Trimming took 0 bases from V and 4 from J; bases not matched to a gene: 5. The CDR3 is 15 residues long. The CDR3 loop reads CASSQELQGTYGYTF. The sequenced part of the CDR3 DNA is TGCGCCAGCAGCCAAGAACTACAGGGGACCTATGGC.

This clone was recorded at least ten times. From the germline J gene comes the end of the CDR3, since the read stops 3 residues before it. The chain employs TRBV30 and TRBJ2-7, with 9 bases lining up with TRBD1. The CDR3 sequence is 13 residues long. CDR1 is GTSNPN and CDR2 is SVGIG in the germline V gene (reference sequence). The trim removed 0 bases at V and 5 bases at J, leaving 2 bases unmatched. The sequenced part of the CDR3 DNA is TGTGCCTGGAGTGTACAGGGGGCCCACGAG. This gives the protein CAWSVQGAHE. The CDR3 in full is CAWSVQGAHEQYF. Full variable domain (rest looked up from reference TRBV30 and TRBJ2-7): SQTIHQWPATLVQPVGSPLSLECTVEGTSNPNLYWYRQAAGRGLQLLFYSVGIGQISSEVPQNLSASRPQDRQFILSSKKLLLSDSGFYLCAWSVQGAHEQYFGPGTRLTVT.

This clone has a count of ten or more. The read finishes 3 residues shy of the CDR3 end, and the germline J gene is used to complete it. The V call is TRBV5-5, the J call TRBJ1-5; 8 bases are a match to TRBD1. The CDR3 has 15 amino acids. Germline loops: CDR1 SGHKS, CDR2 YYEKEE (reference sequence). Unmatched junction bases numbered 7, after V lost 4 bases and J lost 4 bases. The part of the CDR3 DNA that was read is TGTGCCAGCAGCCGTGATGACAGGGGAAATCAGCCC. Encoded protein: CASSRDDRGNQP. The entire CDR3 protein is CASSRDDRGNQPQHF.

This clone was detected ten times or more. The CDR3 extends 3 residues past the end of the read, so its final part is completed from the germline J gene. The chain employs TRBV6-2 or TRBV6-3 and TRBJ2-2; a weak D match, TRBD1 (6 bases). V was pared by 6 bases and J by 3 bases, with 20 bases between. In germline, CDR1 is MNHEY, CDR2 SVGEGT. CDR3 length equals 17 residues. CDR3 DNA, as far as it was read: TGTGCCAGCAGAAGAAAACAGGGTGGGGTGGACACCGGGGAG. This encodes CASRRKQGGVDTGE. From start to end, the CDR3 is CASRRKQGGVDTGELFF.

This clone was picked up many times. Read data end 3 residues before the CDR3 end; the end is taken from the germline J gene. The chain is built from TRBV10-1 and TRBJ2-3; D is possibly TRBD1 or TRBD2 (6 bases each). Germline V gene data show CDR1 as WNHNN and CDR2 as SYGVQD (reference sequence). The CDR3 consists of 15 residues. The V end lost 2 bases, the J end lost 8 bases, and 17 bases lay between the germline ends. Partial CDR3 DNA: TGCGCCAGCAGTGAGGTGGCGGGACACAGCGGTACG. Its protein product is CASSEVAGHSGT. The CDR3 in full is CASSEVAGHSGTQYF.

In its sample, this clone was seen many times. Read coverage stops 3 residues before the CDR3 terminus; the germline J gene supplies the remainder. This CDR3 is also generated by other DNA sequences in the sample. This chain joins TRBV6-2 or TRBV6-3 and TRBJ1-4, with 10 bases identical to TRBD1. Trimming cost V 6 bases and J 7 bases; bases outside gene matches: 5. The CDR3 spans 14 residues. The germline CDR1 and CDR2 sequences are MNHEY and SVGEGT. CDR3 bases read: TGTGCCAGCAGCAAAGGGACAGGGGCTGAAAAA. Translation: CASSKGTGAEK. The complete CDR3 sequence is CASSKGTGAEKLFF.

This clone is deemed medium-sized. The CDR3 is cut off 3 residues early in the read; its end comes from the germline J gene. V gene TRBV19 combines with J gene TRBJ2-3; D might be TRBD1 (6 bases). Trimming took off 3 bases at V and 2 bases at J, with 15 bases between the two ends. The CDR3 runs to 16 residues. Germline assignment: CDR1 LNHDA and CDR2 SQIVND (reference sequence). The CDR3 DNA, read in part, is TGTGCCAGTAGTATCCCGGACAGTGGATTCACAGATACG. It codes for CASSIPDSGFTDT. The CDR3 in its entirety is CASSIPDSGFTDTQYF.

This clone occurred a few times. CDR3 DNA, as far as it was read: TGCAGTGCCTCGGTTGGACTAGCGGAGCCAACTAGCACAGATACG. It encodes CSASVGLAEPTSTDT. The full CDR3 is CSASVGLAEPTSTDTQYF. J is TRBJ2-3 and V is TRBV20-1, with 10 bases lining up with TRBD2. The read is 3 residues too short to cover the CDR3 end, so that end is filled in from the germline J gene. Looked up from germline, CDR1 is DFQATT and CDR2 is SNEGSKA (reference sequence). V was clipped by 6 bases and J by 0 bases; unmatched bases: 15. CDR3 size: 18 residues.

This clone was counted many times. The observed sequence ends 3 residues before the CDR3 terminus, with the missing tail filled in from the germline J gene. V and J are TRBV20-1 and TRBJ2-2; weak D call: TRBD1 (6 bases). This CDR3 has 18 amino acids. CDR1 DFQATT and CDR2 SNEGSKA come from the germline V gene (reference sequence). Trimming left V 5 bases short and J 1 base short, with 23 bases between. The CDR3 protein is CSARPLNPGHLNTGELFF. CDR3 DNA, as far as it was read: TGCAGTGCTCGCCCTCTCAACCCGGGACATCTGAACACCGGGGAG.

Concerning this clone itself: In the same sample, other DNA sequences code for this CDR3. The CDR3 reads CAWRGWKKGETQYF. Incomplete CDR3 DNA: TGTGCCTGGAGAGGGTGGAAGAAAGGGGAGACC. The rearrangement joins TRBV30 to TRBJ2-5; D call uncertain. The CDR3 end lies 3 residues beyond the end of the read and is filled in from the germline J gene. The CDR3 length is 14 residues. CDR1 and CDR2 from the germline V gene are GTSNPN and SVGIG (reference sequence). Between the trimmed V and J ends, which lost 3 bases and 5 bases, there was a span of 16 bases.

As to this clone: The sequenced fragment ends 3 residues before the CDR3 boundary, so the rest is inferred from the germline J gene. The chain couples TRBV5-5 to TRBJ2-7; D ambiguous. The V gene's germline CDR1 is SGHKS and CDR2 YYEKEE (reference sequence). CDR3 length: 12 residues. Trimming stripped 3 bases from V and 0 bases from J, with 4 bases between. The CDR3: CASSSTSYEQYF. The CDR3 DNA, read in part, is TGTGCCAGCAGCTCTACCTCCTACGAG.

This clone was counted many times. The CDR3 region is CASSITVEREADTQYF. The covered CDR3 bases are TGTGCCAGTAGTATTACGGTTGAGCGGGAGGCAGATACG. J is TRBJ2-3 and V is TRBV19; 9 bases agree with TRBD2. Read data end 3 residues before the CDR3 end; the end is taken from the germline J gene. This CDR3 comprises 16 residues. Trimming at V came to 3 bases and at J to 4 bases, leaving 8 bases not matched to a gene. Germline V gene lookup returns CDR1 LNHDA and CDR2 SQIVND (reference sequence).

This clone was counted a few times. The read halts 3 residues ahead of the CDR3 end, with the missing end drawn from the germline J gene. The chain combines TRBV30 with TRBJ1-2, with no clear D. CDR1 and CDR2 from the germline V gene are GTSNPN and SVGIG (reference sequence). CDR3 size: 13 residues. V was clipped by 0 bases and J by 3 bases, with 8 bases between them. The DNA read from the CDR3 is TGTGCCTGGAGTGTACGAGGGTACTATGGC. Protein sequence: CAWSVRGYYG. The entire CDR3 protein is CAWSVRGYYGYTF.

This clone was counted ten times or more. The CDR3 end lies 3 residues beyond the end of the read and is filled in from the germline J gene. This chain joins TRBV6-2 or TRBV6-3 and TRBJ2-7, with 8 bases lining up with TRBD1. Trimming at V came to 9 bases and at J to 5 bases, leaving 9 bases not matched to a gene. CDR1 is MNHEY and CDR2 is SVGEGT in the germline V gene. The CDR3 is 13 amino acids. This CDR3 is CASRSGGIDEQYF. CDR3 DNA, as far as it was read: TGTGCCAGTCGGTCAGGGGGCATCGACGAG.

This clone was seen ten or more times. CDR3 bases read: TGCGCCAGCAGCCAAGGCTCGGGTGGCAATCAGCCC. Translated, it gives CASSQGSGGNQP. The full CDR3 sequence reads CASSQGSGGNQPQHF. This rearrangement joins TRBV4-1 to TRBJ1-5, with unresolved D. The observed sequence ends 3 residues before the CDR3 terminus, with the missing tail filled in from the germline J gene. This CDR3 has 15 amino acids. Deletions cut 1 base from V and 2 bases from J, with 9 bases between. Per germline, CDR1 MGHRA and CDR2 YSYEKL.

Many counts were recorded for this clone. The observed sequence ends 3 residues before the CDR3 terminus, with the missing tail filled in from the germline J gene. V usage is TRBV19 and J usage is TRBJ2-7, with 9 bases matching TRBD1. Per germline, CDR1 LNHDA and CDR2 SQIVND (reference sequence). The CDR3 length is 13 residues. Germline trimming cut 8 bases from V and 1 base from J; bases unmatched to any gene: 3. Incomplete CDR3 DNA: TGTGCCAGTCGGGACAGGGAATCCTACGAG. This translates into CASRDRESYE. The whole CDR3 reads CASRDRESYEQYF.

Ten or more counts support this clone. Read data end 3 residues before the CDR3 end; the end is taken from the germline J gene. This sequence joins TRBV19 and TRBJ1-1; maybe TRBD1 (6 bases). The CDR3 extends over 15 amino acids. Germline CDR1 and CDR2: LNHDA and SQIVND (reference sequence). V lost 6 bases and J lost 4, with 18 bases in between. The covered CDR3 bases are TGTGCCAGTAGACCCTTCGGTGAAGGGGGCACTGAA. It translates to CASRPFGEGGTE. The complete CDR3 protein is CASRPFGEGGTEAFF. Full variable domain (remainder filled in from reference TRBV19 and TRBJ1-1): DGGITQSPKYLFRKEGQNVTLSCEQNLNHDAMYWYRQDPGQGLRLIYYSQIVNDFQKGDIAEGYSVSREKKESFPLTVTSAQKNPTAFYLCASRPFGEGGTEAFFGQGTRLTVV.

There are many counts of this clone. Read coverage stops 3 residues before the CDR3 terminus; the germline J gene supplies the remainder. The chain combines TRBV7-9 with TRBJ2-7, with D maybe TRBD1 (5 bases). The CDR3 spans 15 residues. V shed 4 bases and J shed 5 bases, with 18 bases lying between them. Germline V lookup: CDR1 SEHNR, CDR2 FQNEAQ (reference sequence). The CDR3 reads CASSSAPSGLNEQYF. The DNA read from the CDR3 is TGTGCCAGCAGCTCTGCCCCCTCAGGGTTAAACGAG.

On this clone: The read is 3 residues too short to cover the CDR3 end, so that end is filled in from the germline J gene. This chain connects TRBV7-6 to TRBJ2-5; D ambiguous. The germline V gene has CDR1 SGHVS and CDR2 FNYEAQ. The CDR3 has 14 residues. The germline V and J ends were trimmed by 0 bases and 3 bases, with 8 bases remaining between them. CDR3 DNA, as far as it was read: TGTGCCAGCAGCTTAGCGTACCTAAAAGAGACC. Protein sequence: CASSLAYLKET. The whole CDR3 protein is CASSLAYLKETQYF.

This clone was picked up many times. Coverage ceases 3 residues before the CDR3 finishes, and the germline J gene fills in the end. The rearrangement links TRBV2 to TRBJ1-5; weak D call: TRBD1 (5 bases). V lost 6 bases and J 3 bases, leaving 15 bases between the germline ends. Germline V gene sequence: CDR1 SNHLY, CDR2 FYNNEI. There are 15 residues in the CDR3. CDR3 amino acids: CASRGLGGDNQPQHF. The part of the CDR3 DNA that was read is TGTGCCAGCAGGGGACTCGGCGGTGACAATCAGCCC.

This clone has a count of ten or more. The read finishes 3 residues shy of the CDR3 end, and the germline J gene is used to complete it. The chain employs TRBV27 and TRBJ2-1; D is possibly TRBD1 (5 bases). V lost 6 bases and J lost 7, with 19 bases in between. Germline loops: CDR1 MNHEY, CDR2 SMNVEV (reference sequence). There are 15 residues in the CDR3. The CDR3 loop is CASSYGQGEVNEQFF. Incomplete CDR3 DNA: TGTGCCAGCAGCTATGGGCAGGGTGAGGTGAATGAG.

As concerns this clone: The read ends 3 residues early relative to the CDR3; the germline J gene fills the gap. V usage is TRBV29-1 and J usage is TRBJ1-2, with TRBD1 matching over 9 bases. There are 16 residues in the CDR3. V shed 0 bases, J shed 4 bases, and the junction held 9 bases outside the gene matches. The germline CDR1 and CDR2 sequences are SQVTM and ANQGSEA. The CDR3 loop reads CSVEDLLTGGLYGYTF. CDR3 DNA, as far as it was read: TGCAGCGTTGAAGATCTTTTAACAGGGGGCCTCTATGGC. Combining the CDR3 with reference TRBV29-1 and TRBJ1-2 gives the whole variable domain SAVISQKPSRDICQRGTSLTIQCQVDSQVTMMFWYRQQPGQSLTLIATANQGSEATYESGFVIDKFPISRPNLTFSTLTVSNMSPEDSSIYLCSVEDLLTGGLYGYTFGSGTRLTVV.

This clone was found many times. Sequencing ends 3 residues short of the CDR3 end; the germline J gene provides the rest. J is TRBJ1-6 and V is TRBV7-8; a possible D gene is TRBD1 (6 bases). The ends were cut back, 6 bases at V and 1 base at J, with 10 bases in the middle. The length of the CDR3 is 15 residues. Germline V lookup: CDR1 SGHVS, CDR2 FQNEAQ. Partial CDR3 DNA: TGTGCCAGCAGTCAAAGGGGGTCCTATAATTCACCC. This encodes CASSQRGSYNSP. From start to end, the CDR3 is CASSQRGSYNSPLHF.

Notes on this clone: The missing CDR3 end, 3 residues past where the read stops, is filled in from the germline J gene. The chain links TRBV7-8 to TRBJ2-6, with 9 positions matching TRBD1. The V segment lost 5 bases and the J segment 0 bases; nucleotides outside the gene matches: 5. CDR3 length: 17 amino acids. Germline V gene data show CDR1 as SGHVS and CDR2 as FQNEAQ. The CDR3 sequence: CASSVGQGRSGANVLTF. Incomplete CDR3 DNA: TGTGCCAGCAGCGTGGGACAGGGACGCTCTGGGGCCAACGTC.

This clone came up a few times. The CDR3 end lies 3 residues beyond the end of the read and is filled in from the germline J gene. The chain joins TRBV2 to TRBJ2-1; possibly TRBD1 for D (5 bases). Germline CDR1 reads SNHLY; CDR2 reads FYNNEI. There are 15 residues in the CDR3. V was pared by 5 bases and J by 0 bases, with 11 bases between. The sequenced part of the CDR3 DNA is TGTGCCAGCAGTAGGACAACGAGCTCCTACAATGAG. As protein: CASSRTTSSYNE. The whole CDR3 protein reads CASSRTTSSYNEQFF.

Notes on this clone: The read halts 3 residues ahead of the CDR3 end, with the missing end drawn from the germline J gene. This rearrangement joins TRBV11-3 to TRBJ2-7; 7 positions agree with TRBD1. Unmatched junction bases numbered 7, after V lost 5 bases and J lost 6 bases. The CDR3 is made up of 13 amino acids. Germline values: CDR1 SGHNT, CDR2 YENEEA. The covered CDR3 bases are TGTGCCAGCAGCCCAACAGGGGTTTCCGAG. This encodes CASSPTGVSE. The full-length CDR3 reads as CASSPTGVSEQYF.

This clone came up a few times. The read comes to an end 3 residues before the CDR3 does, leaving the germline J gene to fill in the end. The chain employs TRBV5-8 and TRBJ1-2; D perhaps matches TRBD1 (6 bases). The CDR3 totals 15 residues. The germline gives CDR1 SGHTS, CDR2 YDEGEE. Here the CDR3 reads CASSFAVRQDYGYTF. The CDR3 bases that were read are TGTGCCAGCAGCTTCGCCGTCCGACAGGATTACGGC.

This clone was observed at least ten times. The read ends 3 residues shy of where the CDR3 ends; the end is completed using the germline J gene. This rearrangement joins TRBV11-2 to TRBJ1-2; D possibly corresponds to TRBD1 (5 bases). The V gene's germline CDR1 is SGHAT and CDR2 FQNNGV. The CDR3 is 14 amino acids. The CDR3 is CASSLDRRGGGYTF. The sequenced part of the CDR3 DNA is TGTGCCAGCAGCTTAGATCGGAGGGGAGGCGGC.

On this clone itself: The read finishes 3 residues shy of the CDR3 end, and the germline J gene is used to complete it. The rearrangement links TRBV20-1 to TRBJ2-5; the match to TRBD1 covers 8 bases. With 1 base clipped from V and 1 base from J, the junction kept 2 bases outside the gene matches. Germline-derived CDR1 and CDR2 are DFQATT and SNEGSKA (reference sequence). The CDR3 consists of 14 residues. CDR3 DNA, as far as it was read: TGCAGTGCTAGAGGAACAGGGGGCCAAGAGACC. Translation gives CSARGTGGQET. The complete CDR3 reads CSARGTGGQETQYF.